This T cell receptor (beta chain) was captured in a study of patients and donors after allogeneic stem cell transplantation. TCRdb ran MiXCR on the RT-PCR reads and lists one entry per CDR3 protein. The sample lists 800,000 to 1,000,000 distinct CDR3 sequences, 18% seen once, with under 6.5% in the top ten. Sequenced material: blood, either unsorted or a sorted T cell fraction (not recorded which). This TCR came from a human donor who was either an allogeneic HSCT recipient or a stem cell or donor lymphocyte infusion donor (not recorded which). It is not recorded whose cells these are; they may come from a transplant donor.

DNA of the CDR3: TGTGCCAGCAGCCTCTGGACTAGTTGGGATGAGCAGTTCTTC. Translation: CASSLWTSWDEQFF. The chain employs TRBV4-2 and TRBJ2-1, with 7 bases that match TRBD2. The CDR3 sequence is 14 residues long. Losses at the gene ends were 4 bases for V and 8 bases for J; bases not matched to a gene: 8. Germline lookup yields CDR1 LGHNA and CDR2 YNFKEQ.